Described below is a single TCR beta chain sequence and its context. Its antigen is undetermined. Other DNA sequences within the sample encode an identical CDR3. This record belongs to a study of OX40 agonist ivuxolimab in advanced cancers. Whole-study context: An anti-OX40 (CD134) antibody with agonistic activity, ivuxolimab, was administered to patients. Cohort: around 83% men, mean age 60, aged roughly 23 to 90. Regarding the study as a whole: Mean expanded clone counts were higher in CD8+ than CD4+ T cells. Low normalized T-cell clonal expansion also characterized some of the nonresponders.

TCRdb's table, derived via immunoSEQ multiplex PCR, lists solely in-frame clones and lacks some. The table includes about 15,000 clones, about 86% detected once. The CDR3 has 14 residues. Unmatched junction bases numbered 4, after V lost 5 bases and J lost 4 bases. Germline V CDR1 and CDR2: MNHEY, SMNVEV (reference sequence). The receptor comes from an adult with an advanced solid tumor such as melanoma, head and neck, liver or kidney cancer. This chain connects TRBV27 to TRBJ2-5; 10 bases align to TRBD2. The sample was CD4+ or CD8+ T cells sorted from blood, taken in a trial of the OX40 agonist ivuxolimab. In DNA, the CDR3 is TGTGCCAGCAGTCTCCGACTAGCGGGAGAGACCCAGTACTTC. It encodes CASSLRLAGETQYF.